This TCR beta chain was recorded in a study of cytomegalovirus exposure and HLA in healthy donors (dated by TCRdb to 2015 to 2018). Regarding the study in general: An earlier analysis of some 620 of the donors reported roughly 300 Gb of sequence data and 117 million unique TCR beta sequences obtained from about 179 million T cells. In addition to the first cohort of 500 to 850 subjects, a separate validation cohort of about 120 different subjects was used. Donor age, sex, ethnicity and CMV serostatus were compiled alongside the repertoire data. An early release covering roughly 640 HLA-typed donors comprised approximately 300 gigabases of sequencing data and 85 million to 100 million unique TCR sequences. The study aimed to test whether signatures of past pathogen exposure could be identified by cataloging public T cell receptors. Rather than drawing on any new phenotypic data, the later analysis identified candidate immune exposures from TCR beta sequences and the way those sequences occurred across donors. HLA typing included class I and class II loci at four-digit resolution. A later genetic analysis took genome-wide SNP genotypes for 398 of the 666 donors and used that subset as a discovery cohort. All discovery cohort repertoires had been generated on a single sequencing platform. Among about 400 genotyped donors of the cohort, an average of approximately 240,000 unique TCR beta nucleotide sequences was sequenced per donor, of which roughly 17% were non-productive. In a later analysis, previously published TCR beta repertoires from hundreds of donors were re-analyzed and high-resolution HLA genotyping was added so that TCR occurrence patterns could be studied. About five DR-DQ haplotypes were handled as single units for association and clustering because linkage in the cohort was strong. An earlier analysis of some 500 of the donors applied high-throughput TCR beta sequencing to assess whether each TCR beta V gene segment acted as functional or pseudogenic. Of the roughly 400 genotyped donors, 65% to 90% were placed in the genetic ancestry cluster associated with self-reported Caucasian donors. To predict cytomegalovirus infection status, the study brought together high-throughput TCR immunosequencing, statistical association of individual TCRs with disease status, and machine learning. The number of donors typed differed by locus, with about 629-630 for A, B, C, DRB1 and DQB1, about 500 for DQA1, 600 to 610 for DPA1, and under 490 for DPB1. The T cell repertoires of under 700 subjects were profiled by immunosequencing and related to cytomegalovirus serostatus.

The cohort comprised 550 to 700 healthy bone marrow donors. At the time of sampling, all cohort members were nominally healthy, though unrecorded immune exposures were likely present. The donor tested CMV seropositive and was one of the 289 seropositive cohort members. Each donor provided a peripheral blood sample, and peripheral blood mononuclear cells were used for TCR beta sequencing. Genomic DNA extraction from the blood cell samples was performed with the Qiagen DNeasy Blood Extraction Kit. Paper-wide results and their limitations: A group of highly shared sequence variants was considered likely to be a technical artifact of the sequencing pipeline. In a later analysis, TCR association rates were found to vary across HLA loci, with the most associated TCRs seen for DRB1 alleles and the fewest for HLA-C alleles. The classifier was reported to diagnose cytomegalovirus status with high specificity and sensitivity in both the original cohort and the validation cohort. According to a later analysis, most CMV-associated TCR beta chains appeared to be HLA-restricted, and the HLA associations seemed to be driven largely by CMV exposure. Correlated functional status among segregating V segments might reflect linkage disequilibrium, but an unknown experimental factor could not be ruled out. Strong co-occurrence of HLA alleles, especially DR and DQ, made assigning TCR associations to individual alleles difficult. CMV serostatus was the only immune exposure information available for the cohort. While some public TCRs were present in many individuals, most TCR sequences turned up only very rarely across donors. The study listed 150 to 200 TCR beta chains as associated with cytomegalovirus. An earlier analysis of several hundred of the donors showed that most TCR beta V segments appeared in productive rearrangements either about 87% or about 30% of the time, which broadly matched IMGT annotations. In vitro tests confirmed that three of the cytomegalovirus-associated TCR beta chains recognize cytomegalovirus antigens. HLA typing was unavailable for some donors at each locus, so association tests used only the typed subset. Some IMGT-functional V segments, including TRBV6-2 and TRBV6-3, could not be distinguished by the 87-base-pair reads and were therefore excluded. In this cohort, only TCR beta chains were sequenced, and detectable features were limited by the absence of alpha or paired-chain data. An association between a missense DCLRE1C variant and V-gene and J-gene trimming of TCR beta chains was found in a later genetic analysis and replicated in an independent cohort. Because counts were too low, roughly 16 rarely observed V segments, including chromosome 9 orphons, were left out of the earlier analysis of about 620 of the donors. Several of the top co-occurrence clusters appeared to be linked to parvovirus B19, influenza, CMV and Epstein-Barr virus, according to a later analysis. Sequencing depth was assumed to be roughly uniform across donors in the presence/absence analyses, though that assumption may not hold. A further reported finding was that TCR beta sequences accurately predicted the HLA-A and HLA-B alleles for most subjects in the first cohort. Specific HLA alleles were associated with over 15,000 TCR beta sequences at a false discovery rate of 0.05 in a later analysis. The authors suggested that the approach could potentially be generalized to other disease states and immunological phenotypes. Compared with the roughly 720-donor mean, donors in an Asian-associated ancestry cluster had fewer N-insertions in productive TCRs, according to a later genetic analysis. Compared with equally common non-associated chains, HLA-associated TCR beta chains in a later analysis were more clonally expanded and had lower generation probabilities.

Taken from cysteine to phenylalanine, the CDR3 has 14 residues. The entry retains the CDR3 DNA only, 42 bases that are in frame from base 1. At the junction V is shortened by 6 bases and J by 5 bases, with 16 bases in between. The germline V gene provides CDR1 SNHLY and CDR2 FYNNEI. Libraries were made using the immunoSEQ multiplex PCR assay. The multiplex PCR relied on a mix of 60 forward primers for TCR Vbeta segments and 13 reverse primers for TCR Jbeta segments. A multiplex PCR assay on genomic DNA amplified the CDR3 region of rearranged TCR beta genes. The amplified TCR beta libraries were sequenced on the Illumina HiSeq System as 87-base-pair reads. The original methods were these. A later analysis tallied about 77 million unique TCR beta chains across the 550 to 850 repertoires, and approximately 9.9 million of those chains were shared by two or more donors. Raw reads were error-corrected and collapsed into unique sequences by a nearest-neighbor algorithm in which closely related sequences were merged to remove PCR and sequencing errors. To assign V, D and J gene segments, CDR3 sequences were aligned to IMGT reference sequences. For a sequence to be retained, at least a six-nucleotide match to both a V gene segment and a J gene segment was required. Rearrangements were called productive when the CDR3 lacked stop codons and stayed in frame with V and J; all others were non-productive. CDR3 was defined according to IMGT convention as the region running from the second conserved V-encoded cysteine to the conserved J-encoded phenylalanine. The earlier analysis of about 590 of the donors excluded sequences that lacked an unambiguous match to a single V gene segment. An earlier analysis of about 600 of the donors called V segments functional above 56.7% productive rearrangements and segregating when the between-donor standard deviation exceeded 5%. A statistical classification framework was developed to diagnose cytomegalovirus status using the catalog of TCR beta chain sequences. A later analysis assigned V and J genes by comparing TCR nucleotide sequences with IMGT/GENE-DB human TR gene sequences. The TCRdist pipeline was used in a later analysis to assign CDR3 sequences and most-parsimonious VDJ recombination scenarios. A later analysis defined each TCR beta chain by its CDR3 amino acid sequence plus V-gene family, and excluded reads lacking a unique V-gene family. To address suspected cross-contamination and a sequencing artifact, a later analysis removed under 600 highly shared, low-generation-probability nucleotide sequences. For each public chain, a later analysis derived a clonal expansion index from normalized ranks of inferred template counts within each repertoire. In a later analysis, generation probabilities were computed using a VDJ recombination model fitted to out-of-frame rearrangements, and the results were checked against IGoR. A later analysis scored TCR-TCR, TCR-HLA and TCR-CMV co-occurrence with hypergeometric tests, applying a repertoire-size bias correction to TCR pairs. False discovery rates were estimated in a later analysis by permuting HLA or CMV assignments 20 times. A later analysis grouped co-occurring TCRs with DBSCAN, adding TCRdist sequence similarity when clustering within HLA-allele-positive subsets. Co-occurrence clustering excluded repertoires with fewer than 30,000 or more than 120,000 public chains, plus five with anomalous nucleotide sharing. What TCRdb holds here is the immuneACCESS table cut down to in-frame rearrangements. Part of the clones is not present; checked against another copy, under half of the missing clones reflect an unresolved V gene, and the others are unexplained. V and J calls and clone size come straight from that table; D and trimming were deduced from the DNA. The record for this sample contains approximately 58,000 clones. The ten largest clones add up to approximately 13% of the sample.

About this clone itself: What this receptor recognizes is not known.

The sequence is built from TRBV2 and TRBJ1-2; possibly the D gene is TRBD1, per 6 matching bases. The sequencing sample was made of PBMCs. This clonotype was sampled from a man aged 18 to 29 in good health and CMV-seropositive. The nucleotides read TGTGCCAGCAGGAAGCAGGGGAATGTGTATGGCTACACCTTC. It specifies CASRKQGNVYGYTF. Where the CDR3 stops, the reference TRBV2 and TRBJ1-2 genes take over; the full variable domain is EPEVTQTPSHQVTQMGQEVILRCVPISNHLYFYWYRQILGQKVEFLVSFYNNEISEKSEIFDDQFSVERPDGSNFTLKIRSTKLEDSAMYFCASRKQGNVYGYTFGSGTRLTVV.